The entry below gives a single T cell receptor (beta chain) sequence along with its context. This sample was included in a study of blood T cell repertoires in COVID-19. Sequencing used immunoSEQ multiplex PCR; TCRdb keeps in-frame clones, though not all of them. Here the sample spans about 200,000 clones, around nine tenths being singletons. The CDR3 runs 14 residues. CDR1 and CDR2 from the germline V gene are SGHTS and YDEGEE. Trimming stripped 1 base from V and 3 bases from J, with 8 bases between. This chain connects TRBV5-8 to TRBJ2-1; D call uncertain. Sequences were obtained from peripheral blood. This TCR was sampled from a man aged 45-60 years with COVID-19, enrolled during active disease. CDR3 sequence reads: CASSLWSDYNEQFF. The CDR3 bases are TGTGCCAGCAGCTTGTGGTCAGACTACAATGAGCAGTTCTTC.